A single TCR beta chain is shown here with its context. The CDR3 loop spans 14 amino acids. Germline CDR1 ENHRY, CDR2 SYGVKD. The V end was cut by 10 bases, the J end by 2 bases, with 15 bases between. The data are from a study of blood T cell repertoires in COVID-19. Authors' processing steps: Counts of nucleated cells, estimated from reference gene primer amplification, were obtained. Using immunoSEQ multiplex PCR, the repertoire was profiled, and TCRdb retains in-frame clones only, with some absent. Clone size and the V and J calls come from that table; the DNA yielded D and trimming. The sample has around 340,000 clones, 65% to 85% seen once.

The clonotype was recovered from a man in his thirties or forties with active or convalescent COVID-19. Sequencing input: peripheral blood. The V call is TRBV10-3, the J call TRBJ1-5; possible D gene TRBD1, 5 bases. CDR3 sequence: CATSWGMGNQPQHF. DNA for the CDR3: TGTGCCACTAGTTGGGGCATGGGCAATCAGCCCCAGCATTTT.